The entry below describes one T cell receptor beta chain. What it recognizes is unknown. The data are from a study of blood T cells in healthy people across ages. Findings and caveats of the study: Expanded clonotype shifts may have been confounded, as the donors had an unknown CMV status.

A sample-barcoded 5' primer and a J-beta primer mix were used in a second PCR of roughly 6 to 11 cycles. One entry per CDR3 protein, called by TCRdb with MiXCR from the 5' RACE reads. The sample carries roughly 1.9 million distinct CDR3 sequences, about 39% recorded once. The V segment lost 4 bases and the J segment 6 bases; nucleotides outside the gene matches: 7. The CDR3 contains 15 residues. Germline V gene data show CDR1 as SGHNT and CDR2 as YYREEE (reference sequence). The sample consisted of blood. The origin of this receptor is a human donor in good health. The rearrangement uses TRBV5-4 and TRBJ2-3; TRBD2 matches 11 bases. The CDR3 DNA sequence: TGTGCCAGCAGCAGGGGACTAGCGGCTCTCGATACGCAGTATTTT. Translation gives CASSRGLAALDTQYF.